Below, one TCR beta chain is given with its context. Its antigen is not known. It may be a read error: a sequence one base away is much more abundant. The sample comes from a study of blood T cells in healthy people across ages. Primers used in a second PCR of roughly 6 to 11 cycles were a sample-barcoded 5' primer and a J-beta primer mix. Every cDNA molecule bore a tag from a template-switch adaptor containing 12 random nucleotides. MiXCR, applied by TCRdb to the 5' RACE reads, yields one record per CDR3 protein. Here the sample spans roughly 1.9 million distinct CDR3 sequences, about two fifths being singletons. The germline V gene has CDR1 MNHNY and CDR2 SVGAGI (reference sequence). V lost 6 bases and J lost 7; bases outside the gene matches: 14. The CDR3 contains 15 residues. Overall study findings and caveats: Donors of long life had a larger count of naive CD4+ cells and greater diversity than aged donors.

This receptor was identified in a human donor in good health. V and J are TRBV6-6 and TRBJ2-5; TRBD1 matches at 7 bases. The sequenced material came from blood. The CDR3 DNA follows: TGTGCCAGCAGAGGGGCGGACAGGCTTTGGGGGACCCAGTACTTC. This sequence encodes CASRGADRLWGTQYF.